This T cell receptor (beta chain) was profiled in a study of T cell responses to AZD1222 COVID-19 vaccine. V lost 3 bases and J lost 5, with 10 bases in between. Germline CDR1 and CDR2: DFQATT and SNEGSKA (reference sequence). The CDR3 contains 12 residues. As for this clone: Its antigen is as yet unknown.

Regarding the study as a whole: The study identified only six AZD1222 recipients as seropositive at baseline. After the peak T cell response, and only then, were repertoires sampled. Of spike-specific TCRs, nearly half reportedly target regions left unmutated in variants.

Profiling relied on immunoSEQ multiplex PCR, and the TCRdb table lists in-frame clones only, not all of them. The sample gives tens of thousands of clones, 85% to 90% of which show up once; approximately 10% is in the top ten. The receptor comes from an adult in good health. Material: peripheral blood, obtained on day 0 of AZD1222 vaccination. The chain is built from TRBV20-1 and TRBJ1-2, with D maybe TRBD1 (6 bases). The CDR3 nucleotides are TGCAGTGCTAGTAAACAGGGTTATGGCTACACCTTC. Its protein is CSASKQGYGYTF.